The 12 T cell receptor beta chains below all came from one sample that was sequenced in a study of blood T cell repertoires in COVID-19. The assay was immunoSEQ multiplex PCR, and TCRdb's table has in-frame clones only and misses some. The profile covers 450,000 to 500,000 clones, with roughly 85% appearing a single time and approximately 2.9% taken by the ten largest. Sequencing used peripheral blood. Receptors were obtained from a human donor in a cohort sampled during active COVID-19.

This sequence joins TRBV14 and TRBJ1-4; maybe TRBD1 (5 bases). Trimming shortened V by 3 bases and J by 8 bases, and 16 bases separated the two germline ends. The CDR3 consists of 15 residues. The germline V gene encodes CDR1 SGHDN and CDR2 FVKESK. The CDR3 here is CASSQDQGKGEKLFF. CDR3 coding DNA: TGTGCCAGCAGCCAGGATCAGGGAAAAGGCGAAAAACTGTTTTTT.

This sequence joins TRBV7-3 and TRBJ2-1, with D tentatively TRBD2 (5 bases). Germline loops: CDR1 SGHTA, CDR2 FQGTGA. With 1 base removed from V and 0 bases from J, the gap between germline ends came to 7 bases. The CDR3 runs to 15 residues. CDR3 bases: TGTGCCAGCAGCTTAATCCGGGGCTCCTACAATGAGCAGTTCTTC. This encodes CASSLIRGSYNEQFF.

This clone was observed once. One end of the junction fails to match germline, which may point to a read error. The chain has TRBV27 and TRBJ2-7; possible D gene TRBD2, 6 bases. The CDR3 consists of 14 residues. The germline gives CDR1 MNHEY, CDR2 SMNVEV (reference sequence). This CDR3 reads CASSLSSVSYEQYF. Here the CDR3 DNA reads TGTGCCAGCAGTCTATCTAGCGTCTCCTACGAGCAGTACTTC.

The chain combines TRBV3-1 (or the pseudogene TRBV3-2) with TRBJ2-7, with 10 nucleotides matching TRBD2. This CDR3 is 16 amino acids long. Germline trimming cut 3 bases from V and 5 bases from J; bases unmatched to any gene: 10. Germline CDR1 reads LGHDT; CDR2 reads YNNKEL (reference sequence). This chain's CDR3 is CASSQVPSGSINEQYF. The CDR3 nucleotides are TGTGCCAGCAGCCAGGTCCCTAGCGGGAGTATCAACGAGCAGTACTTC.

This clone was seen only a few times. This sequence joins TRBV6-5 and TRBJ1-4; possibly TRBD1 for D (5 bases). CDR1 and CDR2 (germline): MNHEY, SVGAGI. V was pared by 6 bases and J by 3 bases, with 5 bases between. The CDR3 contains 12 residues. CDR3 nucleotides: TGTGCCAGCAGCAGGGCTAATGAAAAACTGTTTTTT. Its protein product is CASSRANEKLFF.

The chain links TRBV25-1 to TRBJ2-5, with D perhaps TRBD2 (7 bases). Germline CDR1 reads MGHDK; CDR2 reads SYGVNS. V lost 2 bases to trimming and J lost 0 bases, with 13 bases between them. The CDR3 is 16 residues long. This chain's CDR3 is CASSELRGGYQETQYF. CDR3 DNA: TGTGCCAGCAGTGAACTCAGGGGAGGGTACCAAGAGACCCAGTACTTC.

This CDR3 is CAISESGTGGTQYF. CDR3 coding DNA: TGTGCCATCAGTGAGTCCGGGACAGGGGGGACCCAGTACTTC. The chain carries TRBV10-3 and TRBJ2-5; the match to TRBD1 covers 11 bases. V was clipped by 0 bases and J by 7 bases; unmatched bases: 1. Germline CDR1 ENHRY, CDR2 SYGVKD. The CDR3 sequence is 14 residues long.

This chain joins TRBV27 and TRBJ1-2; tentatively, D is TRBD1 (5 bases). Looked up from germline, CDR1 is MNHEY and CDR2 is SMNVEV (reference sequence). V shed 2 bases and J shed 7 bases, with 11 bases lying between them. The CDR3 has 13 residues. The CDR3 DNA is TGTGCCAGCAGTTTACGCAGGGCGGCTGGCTACACCTTC. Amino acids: CASSLRRAAGYTF.

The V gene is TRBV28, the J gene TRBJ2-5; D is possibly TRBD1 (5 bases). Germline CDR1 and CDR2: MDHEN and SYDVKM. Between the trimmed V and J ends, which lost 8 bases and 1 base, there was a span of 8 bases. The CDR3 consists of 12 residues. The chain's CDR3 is CASRTPQETQYF. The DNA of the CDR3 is TGTGCCAGCCGGACACCCCAAGAGACCCAGTACTTC. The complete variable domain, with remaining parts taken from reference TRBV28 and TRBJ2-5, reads DVKVTQSSRYLVKRTGEKVFLECVQDMDHENMFWYRQDPGLGLRLIYFSYDVKMKEKGDIPEGYSVSREKKERFSLILESASTNQTSMYLCASRTPQETQYFGPGTRLLVL.

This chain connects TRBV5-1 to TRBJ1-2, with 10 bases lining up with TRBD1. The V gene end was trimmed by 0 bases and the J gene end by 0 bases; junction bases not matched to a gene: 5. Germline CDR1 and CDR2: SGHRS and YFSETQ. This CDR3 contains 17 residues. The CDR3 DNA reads TGCGCCAGCAGCTTGGGGGACAGGGGACTTCCTAACTATGGCTACACCTTC. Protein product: CASSLGDRGLPNYGYTF.

The CDR3 sequence is CASSPLPDSGGELFF. The CDR3 DNA reads TGCGCCAGCAGCCCCTTACCTGATAGCGGCGGGGAGCTGTTTTTT. The genes are TRBV4-3 and TRBJ2-2; the D gene is possibly TRBD2 (6 bases). Per the germline V gene, CDR1 is LGHNA and CDR2 is YSLEER. The CDR3 contains 15 residues. V was trimmed by 4 bases and J by 7 bases, leaving 16 bases between them.

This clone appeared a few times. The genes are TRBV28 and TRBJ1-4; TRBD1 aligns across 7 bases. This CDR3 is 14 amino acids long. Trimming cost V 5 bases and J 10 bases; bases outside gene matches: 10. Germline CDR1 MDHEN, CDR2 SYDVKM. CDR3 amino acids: CASSPMGQILKLFF. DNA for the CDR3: TGTGCCAGCAGTCCGATGGGACAGATTTTAAAACTGTTTTTT.